This TCR beta chain was recorded in a study of cytomegalovirus exposure and HLA in healthy donors. A multiplex PCR was run with 60 Vbeta primers and 13 Jbeta primers. Sequenced by immunoSEQ multiplex PCR; TCRdb stores in-frame clones only, minus some. The repertoire has roughly 56,000 clones, around 87% of them found once; the top ten carry over 1.1%. Study results and caveats: Most observed TCR sequences were rare, whereas some public TCRs were detected in many donors. V- and J-gene trimming in TCR beta was tied to a missense DCLRE1C variant by an analysis performed later. A later analysis found TCR association rates differed by HLA locus, highest for DRB1 and lowest for HLA-C. The classifier reportedly diagnosed cytomegalovirus status with high specificity and sensitivity.

About this clone itself: Its specificity is unknown.

The V end was cut by 0 bases, the J end by 7 bases, with 14 bases between. The CDR3 is 15 amino acids. CDR1 is MNHEY and CDR2 is SVGAGI in the germline V gene. The chain is built from TRBV6-5 and TRBJ2-3, with D unresolved. The specimen was PBMCs. The clonotype was recovered from a man aged 18 to 29 in good health and CMV-seronegative. CDR3 residues: CASSYSSLGLNTQYF. In DNA form, the CDR3 reads TGTGCCAGCAGTTACTCGTCCCTCGGGTTGAATACGCAGTATTTT.